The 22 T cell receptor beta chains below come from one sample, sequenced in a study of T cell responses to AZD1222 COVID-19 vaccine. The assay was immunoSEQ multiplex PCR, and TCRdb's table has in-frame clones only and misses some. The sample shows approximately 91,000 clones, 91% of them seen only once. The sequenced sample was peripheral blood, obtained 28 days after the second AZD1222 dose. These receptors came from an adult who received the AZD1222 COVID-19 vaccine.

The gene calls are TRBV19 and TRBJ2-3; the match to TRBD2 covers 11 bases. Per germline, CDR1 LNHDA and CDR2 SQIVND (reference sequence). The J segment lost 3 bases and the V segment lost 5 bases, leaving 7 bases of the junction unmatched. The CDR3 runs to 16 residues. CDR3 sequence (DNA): TGTGCCAGTAGTCCATTAGCGGGAGGGCCAACAGATACGCAGTATTTT. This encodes CASSPLAGGPTDTQYF.

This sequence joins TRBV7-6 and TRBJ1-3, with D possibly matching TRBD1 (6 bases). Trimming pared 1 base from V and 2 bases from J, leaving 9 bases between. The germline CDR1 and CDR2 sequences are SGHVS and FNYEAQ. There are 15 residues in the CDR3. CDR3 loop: CASSLGTATGNTIYF. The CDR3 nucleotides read TGTGCCAGCAGCTTAGGGACAGCAACTGGAAACACCATATATTTT.

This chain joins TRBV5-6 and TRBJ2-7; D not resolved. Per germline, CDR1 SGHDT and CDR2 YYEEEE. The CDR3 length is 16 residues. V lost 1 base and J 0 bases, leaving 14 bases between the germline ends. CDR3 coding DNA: TGTGCCAGCAGCTTGAGTCTGGATGCCAGCTCCTACGAGCAGTACTTC. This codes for CASSLSLDASSYEQYF. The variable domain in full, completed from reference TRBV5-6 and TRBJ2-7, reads DAGVTQSPTHLIKTRGQQVTLRCSPKSGHDTVSWYQQALGQGPQFIFQYYEEEERQRGNFPDRFSGHQFPNYSSELNVNALLLGDSALYLCASSLSLDASSYEQYFGPGTRLTVT.

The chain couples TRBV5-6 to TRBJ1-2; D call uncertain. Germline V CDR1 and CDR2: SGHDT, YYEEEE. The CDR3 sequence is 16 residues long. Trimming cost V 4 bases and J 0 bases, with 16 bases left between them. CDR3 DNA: TGTGCCAGCAGCCGACGGGCCCTCTCCTCTAACTATGGCTACACCTTC. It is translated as CASSRRALSSNYGYTF.

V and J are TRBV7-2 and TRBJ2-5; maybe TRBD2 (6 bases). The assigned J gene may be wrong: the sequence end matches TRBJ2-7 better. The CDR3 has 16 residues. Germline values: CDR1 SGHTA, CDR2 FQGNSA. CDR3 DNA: TGTGCCAGCAGCTTAAGGACGGGGGAGCAGTCCTACGAGCAGTACTTC. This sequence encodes CASSLRTGEQSYEQYF.

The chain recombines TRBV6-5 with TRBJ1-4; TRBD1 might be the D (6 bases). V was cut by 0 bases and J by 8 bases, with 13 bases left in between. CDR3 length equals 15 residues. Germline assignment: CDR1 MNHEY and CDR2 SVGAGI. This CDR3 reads CASSYSEGGGEKLFF. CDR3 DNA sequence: TGTGCCAGCAGTTACTCGGAAGGGGGAGGGGAAAAACTGTTTTTT.

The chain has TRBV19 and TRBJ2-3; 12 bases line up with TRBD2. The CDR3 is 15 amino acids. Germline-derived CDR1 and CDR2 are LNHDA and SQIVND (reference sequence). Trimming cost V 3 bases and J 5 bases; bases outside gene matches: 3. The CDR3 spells CASSMTSGRIDTQYF. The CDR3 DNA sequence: TGTGCCAGTAGTATGACTAGCGGGAGAATAGATACGCAGTATTTT.

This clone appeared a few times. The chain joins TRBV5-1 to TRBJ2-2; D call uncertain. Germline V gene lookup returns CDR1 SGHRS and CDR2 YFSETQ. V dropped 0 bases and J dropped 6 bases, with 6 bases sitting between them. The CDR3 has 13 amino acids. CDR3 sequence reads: CASSLGSAGELFF. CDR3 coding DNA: TGCGCCAGCAGCTTGGGAAGTGCCGGGGAGCTGTTTTTT.

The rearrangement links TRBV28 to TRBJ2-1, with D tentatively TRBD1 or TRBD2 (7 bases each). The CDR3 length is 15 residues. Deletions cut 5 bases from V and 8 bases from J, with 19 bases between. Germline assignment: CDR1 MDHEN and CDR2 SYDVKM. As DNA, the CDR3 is TGTGCCAGCAGTCCCCCAGGGGGAGGGCTCTATGAGCAGTTCTTC. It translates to CASSPPGGGLYEQFF. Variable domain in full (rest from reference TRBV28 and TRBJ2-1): DVKVTQSSRYLVKRTGEKVFLECVQDMDHENMFWYRQDPGLGLRLIYFSYDVKMKEKGDIPEGYSVSREKKERFSLILESASTNQTSMYLCASSPPGGGLYEQFFGPGTRLTVL.

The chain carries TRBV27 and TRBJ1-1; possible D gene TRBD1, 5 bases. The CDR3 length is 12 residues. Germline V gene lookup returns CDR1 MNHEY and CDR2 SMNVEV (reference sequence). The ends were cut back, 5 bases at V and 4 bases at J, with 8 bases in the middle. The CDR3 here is CASSQGSTEAFF. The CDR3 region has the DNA TGTGCCAGCAGTCAGGGAAGCACTGAAGCTTTCTTT.

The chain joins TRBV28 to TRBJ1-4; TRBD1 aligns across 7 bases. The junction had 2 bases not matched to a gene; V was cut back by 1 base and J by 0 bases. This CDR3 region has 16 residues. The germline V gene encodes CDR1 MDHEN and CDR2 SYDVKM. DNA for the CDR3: TGTGCCAGCAGTTTATTAGGGGGCGCAACTAATGAAAAACTGTTTTTT. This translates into CASSLLGGATNEKLFF.

This CDR3 reads CASSPPADAPPSGANVLTF. In DNA, the CDR3 is TGTGCCAGCAGCCCTCCGGCCGACGCCCCCCCATCGGGGGCCAACGTCCTGACTTTC. The chain joins TRBV9 to TRBJ2-6; D gene uncertain. V was clipped by 4 bases and J by 4 bases, with 24 bases between them. This CDR3 contains 19 residues. Germline values: CDR1 SGDLS, CDR2 YYNGEE.

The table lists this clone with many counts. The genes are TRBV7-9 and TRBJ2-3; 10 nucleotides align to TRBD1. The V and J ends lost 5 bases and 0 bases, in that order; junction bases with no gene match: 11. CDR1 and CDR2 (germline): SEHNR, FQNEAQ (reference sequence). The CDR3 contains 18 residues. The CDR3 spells CASSDRTGGVFSTDTQYF. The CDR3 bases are TGTGCCAGCAGCGATCGGACAGGGGGTGTCTTTAGCACAGATACGCAGTATTTT.

The DNA of the CDR3 is TGTGCCAGCAGCTTAGGGCCTACTGAAGCTTTCTTT. This translates into CASSLGPTEAFF. The rearrangement uses TRBV7-9 and TRBJ1-1; the D is unclear. This CDR3 is 12 amino acids long. Germline V gene data show CDR1 as SEHNR and CDR2 as FQNEAQ (reference sequence). V lost 1 base and J lost 5, with 5 bases in between.

CDR3 in amino acids: CASSFAPGGEQYF. Written as DNA, the CDR3 is TGTGCCAGCAGTTTCGCCCCCGGGGGCGAGCAGTACTTC. The chain joins TRBV27 to TRBJ2-7; TRBD2 is a possible D gene (6 bases). Trimming removed 3 bases at V and 6 bases at J, with 12 bases between. Germline V gene lookup returns CDR1 MNHEY and CDR2 SMNVEV (reference sequence). The CDR3 is made up of 13 amino acids.

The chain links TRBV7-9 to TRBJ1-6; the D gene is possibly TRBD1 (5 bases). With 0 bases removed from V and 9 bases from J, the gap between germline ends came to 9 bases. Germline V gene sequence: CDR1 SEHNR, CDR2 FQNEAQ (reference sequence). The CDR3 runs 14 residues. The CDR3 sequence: CASSLAGTGSPLHF. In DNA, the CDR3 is TGTGCCAGCAGCTTAGCAGGGACCGGTTCACCCCTCCACTTT.

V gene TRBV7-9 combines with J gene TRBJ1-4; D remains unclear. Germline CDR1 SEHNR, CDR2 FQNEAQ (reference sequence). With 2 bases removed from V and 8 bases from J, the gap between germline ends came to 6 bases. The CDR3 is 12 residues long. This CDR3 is CASSLSAEKLFF. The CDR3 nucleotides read TGTGCCAGCAGCTTATCTGCGGAAAAACTGTTTTTT.

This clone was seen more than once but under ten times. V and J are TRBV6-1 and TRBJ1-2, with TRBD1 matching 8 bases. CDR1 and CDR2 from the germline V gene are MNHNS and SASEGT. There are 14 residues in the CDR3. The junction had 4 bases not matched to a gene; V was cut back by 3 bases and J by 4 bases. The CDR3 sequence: CASSDRGRAYGYTF. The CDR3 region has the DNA TGTGCCAGCAGTGACAGGGGGCGCGCCTATGGCTACACCTTC.

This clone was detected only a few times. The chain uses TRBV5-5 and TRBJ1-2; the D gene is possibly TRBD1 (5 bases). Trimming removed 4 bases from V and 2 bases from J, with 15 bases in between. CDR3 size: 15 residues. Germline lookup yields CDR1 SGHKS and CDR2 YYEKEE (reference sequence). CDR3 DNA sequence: TGTGCCAGCAGCGCGCGAGGGGACTCGAACTATGGCTACACCTTC. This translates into CASSARGDSNYGYTF.

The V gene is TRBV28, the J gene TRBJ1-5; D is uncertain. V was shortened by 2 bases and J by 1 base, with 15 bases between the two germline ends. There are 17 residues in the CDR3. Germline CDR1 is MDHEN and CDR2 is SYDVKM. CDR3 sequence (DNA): TGTGCCAGCAGTTTAGTTAGGATGGAGGACAGCAATCAGCCCCAGCATTTT. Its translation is CASSLVRMEDSNQPQHF.

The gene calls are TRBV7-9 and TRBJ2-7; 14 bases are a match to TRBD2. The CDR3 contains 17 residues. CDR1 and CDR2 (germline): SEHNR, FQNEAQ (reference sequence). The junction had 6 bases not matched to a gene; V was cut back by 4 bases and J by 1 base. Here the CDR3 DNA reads TGTGCCAGCAGCTCGGGACTAGCGGGAGTGGGGTCCTACGAGCAGTACTTC. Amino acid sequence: CASSSGLAGVGSYEQYF.

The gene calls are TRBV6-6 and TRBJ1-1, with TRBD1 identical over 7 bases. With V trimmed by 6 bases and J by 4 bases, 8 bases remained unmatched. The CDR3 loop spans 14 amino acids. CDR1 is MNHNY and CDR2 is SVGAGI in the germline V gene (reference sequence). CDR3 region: CASRHDRVGTEAFF. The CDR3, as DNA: TGTGCCAGCAGACATGACAGGGTCGGCACTGAAGCTTTCTTT.